This T cell receptor (beta chain) comes out of a study of T cell clones after liver transplantation. The CDR3 totals 12 residues. CDR1 and CDR2 (germline): ENHRY, SYGVKD. Trimming took 4 bases from V and 9 from J; bases not matched to a gene: 3. Findings and limits, study-wide: These preliminary findings come from unstandardized post-transplant sampling times.

A remark on this clone: The antigen is unknown.

CD3+CD4+ and CD3+CD8+ cells were FACS-sorted from thawed unstimulated PBMCs. Here immunoSEQ multiplex PCR was the method, and the copy in TCRdb shows in-frame clones only, minus some. Seen here are roughly 15,000 clones, 85% to 95% observed once, and the top ten hold roughly half. The chain employs TRBV10-3 and TRBJ2-1; 7 nucleotides match TRBD2. The source is a human donor who received a liver transplant. The sample was CD8+ T cells from blood, taken before liver transplant. This chain's CDR3 is CAISVGGAEQFF. The CDR3, as DNA: TGTGCCATCAGTGTGGGAGGGGCTGAGCAGTTCTTC.